Each of the 8 T cell receptor beta chains below was sequenced from the same sample in a study of blood T cell repertoires in COVID-19. The assay was immunoSEQ multiplex PCR, and TCRdb's table has in-frame clones only and misses some. The sample shows 150,000 to 200,000 clones, around four fifths of them seen only once. The sample was peripheral blood. These receptors came from a woman aged 70 to 79 with COVID-19, enrolled during active disease.

The rearrangement joins TRBV6-5 to TRBJ1-3; 9 bases agree with TRBD1. In germline, CDR1 is MNHEY, CDR2 SVGAGI. V lost 6 bases and J lost 12; bases outside the gene matches: 9. CDR3 length equals 13 residues. The CDR3 sequence is CASSQTGQGNIYF. The CDR3 DNA follows: TGTGCCAGCAGCCAAACGGGACAGGGAAACATATATTTT.

V and J are TRBV7-9 and TRBJ1-4; maybe TRBD1 (5 bases). Per germline, CDR1 SEHNR and CDR2 FQNEAQ (reference sequence). The CDR3 is 16 amino acids. Deletions cut 2 bases from V and 5 bases from J, with 15 bases between. DNA for the CDR3: TGTGCCAGCAGCTTACGCCTCCTTGGGGCCAATGAAAAACTGTTTTTT. Translation: CASSLRLLGANEKLFF.

V is TRBV7-2 and J is TRBJ1-1; D is uncertain. V was shortened by 5 bases and J by 4 bases, with 14 bases between the two germline ends. The germline V gene has CDR1 SGHTA and CDR2 FQGNSA. The CDR3 sequence is 14 residues long. The CDR3 loop reads CASSQSVIGTEAFF. CDR3 DNA: TGTGCCAGCAGCCAAAGTGTAATCGGCACTGAAGCTTTCTTT.

The chain couples TRBV6-5 to TRBJ1-1, with 7 bases fitting TRBD1. Per the germline V gene, CDR1 is MNHEY and CDR2 is SVGAGI. The trim removed 8 bases at V and 11 bases at J, leaving 8 bases unmatched. The CDR3 contains 11 residues. This CDR3 reads CASGEGAQAFF. In nucleotides, the CDR3 is TGTGCCAGCGGAGAGGGGGCGCAGGCTTTCTTT.

The rearrangement uses TRBV28 and TRBJ1-2; 9 bases map to TRBD1. Germline V CDR1 and CDR2: MDHEN, SYDVKM. The V segment lost 6 bases and the J segment 4 bases; nucleotides outside the gene matches: 9. This CDR3 contains 15 residues. For the CDR3, the DNA is TGTGCCAGCAGAAATCCGGGACAGGGTGGCTATGGCTACACCTTC. Translating gives CASRNPGQGGYGYTF.

The chain combines TRBV6-1 with TRBJ1-1; perhaps TRBD1 as D (6 bases). The V end lost 3 bases, the J end lost 4 bases, and 15 bases lay between the germline ends. The germline gives CDR1 MNHNS, CDR2 SASEGT. The CDR3 loop spans 15 amino acids. The DNA for the CDR3 is TGTGCCAGCAGTGACCTCGACAGGTTGGGCACTGAAGCTTTCTTT. Its protein is CASSDLDRLGTEAFF.

The chain has TRBV2 and TRBJ2-5, with 9 bases identical to TRBD1. Germline-derived CDR1 and CDR2 are SNHLY and FYNNEI. J lost 4 bases, V lost 6 bases, and 6 bases had no gene match. This CDR3 comprises 14 residues. The CDR3 DNA sequence: TGTGCCAGCAGCCCACAGGGGGCGGGAGAGACCCAGTACTTC. Its translation: CASSPQGAGETQYF.

A single count supports this clone. CDR3: CASSLARDRGTDTQYF. The CDR3 bases are TGTGCCAGCAGTTTGGCCCGGGACAGGGGCACAGATACGCAGTATTTT. The J gene is TRBJ2-3, the V gene TRBV6-6; 9 bases are shared with TRBD1. Unmatched junction bases numbered 6, after V lost 4 bases and J lost 1 base. CDR1 is MNHNY, CDR2 SVGAGI, per germline (reference sequence). The CDR3 totals 16 residues.